This TCR beta chain derives from a study of blood T cells in healthy people across ages (dated by TCRdb to the mid-2010s). Study-wide context: In model experiments, roughly one uniquely barcoded TCR beta cDNA molecule per two T cells was captured by template switching. Using deep sequencing normalized with unique cDNA molecular identifiers, the study measured how TCR beta repertoire diversity changes with age. The donors were divided into four age groups: young (average around 15 years), middle-aged (around 37), aged (approximately 62) and long-lived (about 80). To avoid experimental bias, donors of different ages were distributed randomly across sequencing lanes. Using the same blood draw, the study looked at two additional independent replicas of 1 million unique cDNA reads for two donors, one aged 18 to 30 and the other aged 80 or older.

Donors were under 40 systemically healthy Caucasian individuals from Russia aged roughly 6 to 90 years. Each donor gave ten milliliters of peripheral blood, drawn into EDTA-treated Vacutainer tubes. Ficoll-Paque density-gradient centrifugation was used to isolate PBMCs, with at least 7 million obtained per sample. Total RNA was extracted from PBMCs with Trizol reagent, with at least 6 micrograms obtained per sample. The percentages of naive CD45RAhigh/CD27high T cells were determined by flow cytometry on a PBMC aliquot from every donor. The full study reports these points: Conclusive comparison of naive and antigen-experienced compartments was prevented by the profiling of bulk unsorted PBMCs. Observed TCR beta diversity per million T cells fell roughly linearly with age, and a significant reduction was already apparent by age around 40. The percentage of naive T cells measured by flow cytometry correlated strongly with observed TCR beta diversity. Estimates of total diversity based on one million sequenced T cells were considered lower bounds and underestimates. Compared with the aged group, more naive CD4+ T cells, fewer expanded clones and increased TCR diversity were shown by the long-lived group, suggesting age selection. The CMV infection status of donors was not known, potentially confounding age-related changes in expanded clonotypes.

Turning to this clonotype: What antigen it recognizes has not been identified. Within one base of it there is no much larger clone, and no base qualities were kept.

From its cysteine to its phenylalanine, the CDR3 spans 14 amino acids. The CDR3 DNA has 42 bases and is translated from base 1. Sequences SGHVS (CDR1) and FQNEAQ (CDR2) are obtained from the germline V gene. Here V drops 4 bases and J drops 2 bases, and the junction holds 4 bases not matched to any gene. Library creation used 5' RACE. Data came from an Illumina HiSeq 2500. A second PCR of roughly 6 to 11 cycles was performed with a sample-barcoded 5' primer and a J-beta primer mix. A template-switch 5' adaptor carrying 12 random nucleotides introduced a unique molecular identifier onto each TCR beta cDNA molecule. At least 2.5 million CDR3-containing paired-end reads were obtained from each sample. First-strand cDNA was synthesized from all RNA with the Mint cDNA synthesis kit, primed by a TRBC-specific oligonucleotide. All cDNA was treated with uracil-DNA glycosylase and then went through a first 18-cycle PCR with the universal primers M1SS and BC2_uni_R. From the authors' description of their analysis: Each sample was normalized by randomly selecting 1 million high-quality reads, each carrying a distinct molecular identifier. Reads with shared molecular identifiers were discarded instead of being binned into consensus sequences. CDR3 identification, clonotype clustering and error correction used MiTCR with a Q25 quality threshold and the strictest error-elimination algorithm. Lower-bound total TCR beta diversity was estimated with a nonparametric unseen species model using Euler transformation. The raw public reads went through TCRdb reprocessing: fastp at Q25, MiXCR clone calling, in-frame beta chains kept. Each CDR3 protein gets just one entry, which takes the most common genes and DNA from the rows behind it. These V and J calls are TCRdb output, not the study's own analysis. Within this sample are under 2 million distinct CDR3 sequences, with about 31% of them counted one time only. Of the sample, 11% falls within the top ten clones.

Specimen: blood. Here the chain combines TRBV7-8 and TRBJ2-5; 7 bases in the junction line up with TRBD2. The sequence came from a woman in her 30s in good health. The CDR3 is CASSSWTSQETQYF. The DNA reads as follows: TGTGCCAGCAGCTCTTGGACTAGTCAAGAGACCCAGTACTTC.